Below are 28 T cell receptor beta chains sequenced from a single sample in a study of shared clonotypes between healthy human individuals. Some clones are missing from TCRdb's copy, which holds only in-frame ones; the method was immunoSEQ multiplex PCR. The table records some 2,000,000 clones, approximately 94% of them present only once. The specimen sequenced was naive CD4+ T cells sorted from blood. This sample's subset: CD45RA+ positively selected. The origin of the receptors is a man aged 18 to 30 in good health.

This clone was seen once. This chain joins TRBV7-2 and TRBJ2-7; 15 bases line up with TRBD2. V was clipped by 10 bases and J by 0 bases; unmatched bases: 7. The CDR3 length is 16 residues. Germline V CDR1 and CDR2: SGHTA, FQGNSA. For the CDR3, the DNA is TGTGCCACACGGACTAGCGGGAGGGAAAGCTCCTACGAGCAGTACTTC. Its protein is CATRTSGRESSYEQYF. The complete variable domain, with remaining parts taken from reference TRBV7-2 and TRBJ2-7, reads GAGVSQSPSNKVTEKGKDVELRCDPISGHTALYWYRQSLGQGLEFLIYFQGNSAPDKSGLPSDRFSAERTGGSVSTLTIQRTQQEDSAVYLCATRTSGRESSYEQYFGPGTRLTVT.

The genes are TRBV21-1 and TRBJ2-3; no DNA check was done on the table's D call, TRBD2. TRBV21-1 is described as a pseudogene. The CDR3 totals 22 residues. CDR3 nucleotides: TGTGCCAGCAGCAAAGCTGAAATTCGCGGGGAACCGGGACTAGGAGAAACAGATACGCAGTATTTT. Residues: CASSKAEIRGEPGLGETDTQYF.

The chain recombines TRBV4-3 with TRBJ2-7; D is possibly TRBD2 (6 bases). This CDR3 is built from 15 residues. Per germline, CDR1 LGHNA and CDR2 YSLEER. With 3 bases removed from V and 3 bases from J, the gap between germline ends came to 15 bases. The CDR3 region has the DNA TGCGCCAGCAGCCATTCCTTAGCGGATATCTACGAGCAGTACTTC. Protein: CASSHSLADIYEQYF.

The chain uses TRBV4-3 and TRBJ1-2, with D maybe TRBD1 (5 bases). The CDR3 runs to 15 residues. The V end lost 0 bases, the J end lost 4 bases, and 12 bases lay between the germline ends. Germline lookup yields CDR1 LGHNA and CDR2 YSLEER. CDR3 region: CASSQDRGAAYGYTF. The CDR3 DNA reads TGCGCCAGCAGCCAAGATCGAGGGGCCGCCTATGGCTACACCTTC.

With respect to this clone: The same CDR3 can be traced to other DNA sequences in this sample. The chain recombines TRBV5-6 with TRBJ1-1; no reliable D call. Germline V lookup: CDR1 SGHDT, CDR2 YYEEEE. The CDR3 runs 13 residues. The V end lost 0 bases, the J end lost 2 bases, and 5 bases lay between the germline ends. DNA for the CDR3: TGTGCCAGCAGCTTGGGAACTAACACTGAAGCTTTCTTT. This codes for CASSLGTNTEAFF.

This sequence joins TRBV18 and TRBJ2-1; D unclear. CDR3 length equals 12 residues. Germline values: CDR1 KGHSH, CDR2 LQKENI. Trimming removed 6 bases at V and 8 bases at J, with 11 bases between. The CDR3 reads CASSQLGDEQFF. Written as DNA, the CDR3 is TGTGCCAGCTCTCAACTTGGTGATGAGCAGTTCTTC.

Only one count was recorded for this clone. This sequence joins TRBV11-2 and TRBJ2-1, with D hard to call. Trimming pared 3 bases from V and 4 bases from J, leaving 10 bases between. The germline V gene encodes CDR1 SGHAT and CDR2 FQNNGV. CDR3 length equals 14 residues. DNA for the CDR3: TGTGCCAGCAGCTTGGGTAGATCTTACAATGAGCAGTTCTTC. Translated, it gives CASSLGRSYNEQFF. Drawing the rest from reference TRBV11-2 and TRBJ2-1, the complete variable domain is EAGVAQSPRYKIIEKRQSVAFWCNPISGHATLYWYQQILGQGPKLLIQFQNNGVVDDSQLPKDRFSAERLKGVDSTLKIQPAKLEDSAVYLCASSLGRSYNEQFFGPGTRLTVL.

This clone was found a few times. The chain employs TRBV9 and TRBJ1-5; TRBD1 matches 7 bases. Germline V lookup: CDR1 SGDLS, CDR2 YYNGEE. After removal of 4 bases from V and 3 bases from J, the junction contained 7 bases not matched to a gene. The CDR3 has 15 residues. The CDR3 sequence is CASSPTGAFNQPQHF. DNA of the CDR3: TGTGCCAGCAGCCCAACAGGGGCCTTCAATCAGCCCCAGCATTTT.

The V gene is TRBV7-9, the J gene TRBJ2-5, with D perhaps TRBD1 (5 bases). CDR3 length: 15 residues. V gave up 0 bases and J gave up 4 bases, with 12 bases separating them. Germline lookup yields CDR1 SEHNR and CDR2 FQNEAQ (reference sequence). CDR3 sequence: CASSLALRDAETQYF. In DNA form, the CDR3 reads TGTGCCAGCAGCTTAGCTCTCAGGGATGCAGAGACCCAGTACTTC.

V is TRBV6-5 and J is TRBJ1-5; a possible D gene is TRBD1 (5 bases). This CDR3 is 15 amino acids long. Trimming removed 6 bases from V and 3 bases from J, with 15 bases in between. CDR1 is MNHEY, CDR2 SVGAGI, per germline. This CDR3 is CASSRDATPNQPQHF. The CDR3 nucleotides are TGTGCCAGCAGCCGGGACGCTACCCCCAATCAGCCCCAGCATTTT.

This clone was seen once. The CDR3 spells CATGTGKYTEAFF. For the CDR3, the DNA is TGTGCCACTGGGACAGGGAAATATACTGAAGCTTTCTTT. This chain uses TRBV7-2 with TRBJ1-1, with 9 bases lining up with TRBD1. V lost 10 bases and J lost 5; bases outside the gene matches: 8. This CDR3 has 13 amino acids. Germline V gives CDR1 SGHTA, CDR2 FQGNSA.

CDR3 nucleotides: TGTGCCAGCAGTTTAGATGACAGGGGGCAGCGTGGCTACACCTTC. Residues: CASSLDDRGQRGYTF. This chain connects TRBV28 to TRBJ1-2; 10 nucleotides agree with TRBD1. V dropped 2 bases and J dropped 7; count of bases not matched to a gene: 7. CDR1 is MDHEN and CDR2 is SYDVKM in the germline V gene. This CDR3 spans 15 amino acids.

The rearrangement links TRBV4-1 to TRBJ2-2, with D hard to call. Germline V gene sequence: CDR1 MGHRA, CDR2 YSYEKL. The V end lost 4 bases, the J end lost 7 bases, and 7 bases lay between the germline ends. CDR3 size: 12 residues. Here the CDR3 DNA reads TGCGCCAGCAGCCCTGTCCGCGGGGAGCTGTTTTTT. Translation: CASSPVRGELFF.

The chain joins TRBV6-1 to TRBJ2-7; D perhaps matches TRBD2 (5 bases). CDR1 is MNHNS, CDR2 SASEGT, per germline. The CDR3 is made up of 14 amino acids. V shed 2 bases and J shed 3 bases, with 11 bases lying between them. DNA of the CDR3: TGTGCCAGCAGTGAAATGGGGAGCAACTACGAGCAGTACTTC. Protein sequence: CASSEMGSNYEQYF.

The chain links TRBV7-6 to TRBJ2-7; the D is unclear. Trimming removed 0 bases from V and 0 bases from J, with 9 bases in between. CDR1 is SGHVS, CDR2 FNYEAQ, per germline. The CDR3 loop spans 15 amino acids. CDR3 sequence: CASSLALSSSYEQYF. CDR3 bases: TGTGCCAGCAGCTTAGCTCTATCGAGCTCCTACGAGCAGTACTTC. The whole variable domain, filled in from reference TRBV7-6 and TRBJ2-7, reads GAGVSQSPRYKVTKRGQDVALRCDPISGHVSLYWYRQALGQGPEFLTYFNYEAQQDKSGLPNDRFSAERPEGSISTLTIQRTEQRDSAMYRCASSLALSSSYEQYFGPGTRLTVT.

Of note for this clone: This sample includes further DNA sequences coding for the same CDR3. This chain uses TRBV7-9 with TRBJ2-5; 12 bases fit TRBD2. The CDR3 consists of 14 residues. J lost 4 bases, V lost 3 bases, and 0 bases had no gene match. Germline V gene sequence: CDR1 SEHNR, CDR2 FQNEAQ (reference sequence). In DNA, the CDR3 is TGTGCCAGCAGCTTGGGACTAGCGGGAGAGACCCAGTACTTC. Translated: CASSLGLAGETQYF. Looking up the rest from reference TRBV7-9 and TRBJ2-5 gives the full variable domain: DTGVSQNPRHKITKRGQNVTFRCDPISEHNRLYWYRQTLGQGPEFLTYFQNEAQLEKSRLLSDRFSAERPKGSFSTLEIQRTEQGDSAMYLCASSLGLAGETQYFGPGTRLLVL.

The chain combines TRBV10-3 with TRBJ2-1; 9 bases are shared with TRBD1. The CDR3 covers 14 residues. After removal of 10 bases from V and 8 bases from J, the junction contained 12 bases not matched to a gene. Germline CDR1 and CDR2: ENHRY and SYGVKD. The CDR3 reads CARPGQGWCHEQFF. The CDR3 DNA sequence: TGTGCCAGACCGGGACAGGGATGGTGTCATGAGCAGTTCTTC.

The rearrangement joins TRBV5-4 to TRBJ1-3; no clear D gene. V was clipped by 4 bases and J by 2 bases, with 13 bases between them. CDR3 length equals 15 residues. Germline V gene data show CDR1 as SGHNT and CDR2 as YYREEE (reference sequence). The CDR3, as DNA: TGTGCCAGCAGCCAGGACCCGACGGCTGGAAACACCATATATTTT. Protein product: CASSQDPTAGNTIYF.

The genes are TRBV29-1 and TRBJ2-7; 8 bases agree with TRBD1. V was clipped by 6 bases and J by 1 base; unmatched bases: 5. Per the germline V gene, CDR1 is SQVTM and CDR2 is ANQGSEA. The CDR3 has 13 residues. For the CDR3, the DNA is TGCAGCGTCGTTCAGGGGGCGTCCTACGAGCAGTACTTC. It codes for CSVVQGASYEQYF.

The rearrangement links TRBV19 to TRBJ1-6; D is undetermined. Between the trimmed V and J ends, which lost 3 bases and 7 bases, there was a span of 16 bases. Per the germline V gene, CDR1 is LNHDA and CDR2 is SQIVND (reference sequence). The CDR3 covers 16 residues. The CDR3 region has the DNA TGTGCCAGTAGTATTGGTGGGGTGGTGGAAAATTCACCCCTCCACTTT. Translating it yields CASSIGGVVENSPLHF.

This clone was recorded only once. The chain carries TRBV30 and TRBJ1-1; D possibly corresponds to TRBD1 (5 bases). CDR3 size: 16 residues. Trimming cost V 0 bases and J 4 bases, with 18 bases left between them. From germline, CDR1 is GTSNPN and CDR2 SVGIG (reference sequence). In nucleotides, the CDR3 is TGTGCCTGGAGTGTACCCATAGCGGCGGGGGGCACTGAAGCTTTCTTT. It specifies CAWSVPIAAGGTEAFF.

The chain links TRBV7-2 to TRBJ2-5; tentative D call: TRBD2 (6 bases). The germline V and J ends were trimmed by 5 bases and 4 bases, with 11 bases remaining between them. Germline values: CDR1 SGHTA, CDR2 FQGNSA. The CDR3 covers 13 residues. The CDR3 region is CASSQDYLETQYF. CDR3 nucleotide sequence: TGTGCCAGCAGCCAGGACTACTTAGAGACCCAGTACTTC. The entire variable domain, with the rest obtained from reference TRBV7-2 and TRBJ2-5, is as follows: GAGVSQSPSNKVTEKGKDVELRCDPISGHTALYWYRQSLGQGLEFLIYFQGNSAPDKSGLPSDRFSAERTGGSVSTLTIQRTQQEDSAVYLCASSQDYLETQYFGPGTRLLVL.

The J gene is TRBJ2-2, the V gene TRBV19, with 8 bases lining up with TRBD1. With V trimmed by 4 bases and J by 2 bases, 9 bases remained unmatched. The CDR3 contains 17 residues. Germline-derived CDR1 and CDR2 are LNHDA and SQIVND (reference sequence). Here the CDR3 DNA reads TGTGCCAGTAGTACAGGGGGCCGGGACGGAAACACCGGGGAGCTGTTTTTT. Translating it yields CASSTGGRDGNTGELFF.

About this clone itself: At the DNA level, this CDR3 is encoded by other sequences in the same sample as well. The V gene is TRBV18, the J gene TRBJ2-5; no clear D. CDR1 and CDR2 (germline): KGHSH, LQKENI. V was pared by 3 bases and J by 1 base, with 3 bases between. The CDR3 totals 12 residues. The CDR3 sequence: CASSPSQETQYF. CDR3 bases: TGTGCCAGCTCACCCAGCCAAGAGACCCAGTACTTC.

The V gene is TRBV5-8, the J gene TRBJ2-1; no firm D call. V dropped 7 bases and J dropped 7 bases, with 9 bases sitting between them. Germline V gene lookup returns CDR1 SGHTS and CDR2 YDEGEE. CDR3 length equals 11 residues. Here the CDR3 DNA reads TGTGCCAGCGGTGCGCGGAATGAGCAGTTCTTC. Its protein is CASGARNEQFF.

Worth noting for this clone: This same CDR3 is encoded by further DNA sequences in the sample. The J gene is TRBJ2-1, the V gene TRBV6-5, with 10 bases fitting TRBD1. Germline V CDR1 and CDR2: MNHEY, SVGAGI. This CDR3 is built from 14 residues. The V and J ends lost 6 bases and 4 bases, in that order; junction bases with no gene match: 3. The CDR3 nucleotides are TGTGCCAGCAGCCGGGGACAGGGGTACAATGAGCAGTTCTTC. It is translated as CASSRGQGYNEQFF.

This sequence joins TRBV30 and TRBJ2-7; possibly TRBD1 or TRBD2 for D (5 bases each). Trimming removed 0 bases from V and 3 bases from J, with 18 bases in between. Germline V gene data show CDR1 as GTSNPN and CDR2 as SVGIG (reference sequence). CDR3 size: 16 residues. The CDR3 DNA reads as TGTGCCTGGAGTGTACGGAGGAAGGGGCTCTTCTACGAGCAGTACTTC. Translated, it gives CAWSVRRKGLFYEQYF.

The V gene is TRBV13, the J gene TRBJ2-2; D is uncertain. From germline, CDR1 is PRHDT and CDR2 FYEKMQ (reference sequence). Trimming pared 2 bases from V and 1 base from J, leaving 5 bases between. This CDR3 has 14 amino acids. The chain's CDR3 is CASSLSKNTGELFF. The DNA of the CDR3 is TGTGCCAGCAGCTTAAGCAAGAACACCGGGGAGCTGTTTTTT.